This is a list of T cell receptor beta chains from one sample in a study of blood T cell repertoires in COVID-19. Generated by immunoSEQ multiplex PCR, the TCRdb table keeps only in-frame clones and is missing some. The table records roughly 100,000 clones, 70% to 85% of them present only once. The sample taken for sequencing was peripheral blood. These receptors all come from a man in his sixties or seventies with acute or convalescent COVID-19. Each CDR3 is given without its conserved first and last residue.

j_call | v_call | cdr3_aa
TRBJ2-5 | TRBV10-2 | ASSWTSGSQETQY
TRBJ2-5 | TRBV5-8 | ASSLTTASLGETQY
TRBJ2-7 | TRBV5-5 | ASSPGQGLSYEQY
TRBJ1-2 | TRBV4-1 | ASSRYGTGGEGYT
TRBJ2-5 | TRBV10-1 | ASSESGRAETQY
TRBJ1-1 | TRBV5-1 | ASSPEGGMNTEAF
TRBJ1-2 | TRBV5-4 | ASSARFRGGYT
TRBJ2-1 | TRBV27 | ASSIPGEGDNEQF
TRBJ1-5 | TRBV9 | ASSVVDSDSNQPQH
TRBJ1-1 | TRBV19 | ASSSDRVSTEAF
TRBJ2-3 | TRBV5-1 | ASSSGLAGGLADTQY
TRBJ2-7 | TRBV19 | ASSIDRGTEKQY
TRBJ2-3 | TRBV7-6 | ASSLQGVGGTDTQY
TRBJ2-2 | TRBV11-3 | ASSPGGQRPRGTGELF
TRBJ2-3 | TRBV5-1 | ASSLSDRTDTQY
TRBJ1-2 | TRBV7-9 | ASTYGGNYGYT
TRBJ1-1 | TRBV14 | ASSYTMNTEAF
TRBJ2-1 | TRBV7-9 | ASSLGGQGRYEQF
TRBJ2-1 | TRBV28 | ASSLLPGTGPSEQF
TRBJ1-1 | TRBV29-1 | SAMTGGGTEAF
TRBJ2-3 | TRBV10-2 | ATARGRASTQY
TRBJ2-1 | TRBV7-9 | ASSMTPTTSGFDYNEQF
TRBJ2-3 | TRBV6-5 | ASSSSGHTDTQY
TRBJ1-3 | TRBV5-1 | ASSPTGVASGNTIY
TRBJ2-5 | TRBV5-1 | ASTLGGVSDQETQY
TRBJ2-1 | TRBV5-1 | ASTPGQGSYNEQF
TRBJ2-3 | TRBV7-9 | ASSLRLAGASTDTQY
TRBJ2-2 | TRBV6-5 | ASSSRGTGATGELF
TRBJ2-5 | TRBV9 | ASSAGTAHQETQY
TRBJ1-2 | TRBV28 | ASKSWARGSEGYT
TRBJ1-5 | TRBV5-8 | ASSSYRGGNQPQH
TRBJ1-1 | TRBV5-1 | ASSLGGQGASNTEAF
TRBJ2-2 | TRBV3-1/TRBV3-2 | ASSQGGTGELF
TRBJ1-4 | TRBV5-6 | ASSVDGGYNEKLF
TRBJ2-2 | TRBV28 | ASRKGLAHGELF
TRBJ2-1 | TRBV28 | ASSFGGFSGGEQF
TRBJ1-4 | TRBV19 | ASSTGTAPNEKLF
TRBJ1-2 | TRBV19 | ASRTRQGELDYGYT
TRBJ1-6 | TRBV5-4 | ASSLAGRVESPLH
TRBJ1-4 | TRBV7-9 | ASSLAGTGFEKLF
TRBJ2-5 | TRBV7-6 | ASSLYQETQY
TRBJ2-1 | TRBV12-3/TRBV12-4 | ASSQGNEQF
TRBJ2-6 | TRBV30 | ASTGSGANVLT
TRBJ1-1 | TRBV21-1 | ASSKPGQYEAF
TRBJ2-1 | TRBV3-1/TRBV3-2 | ASSLSGGNNEQF
TRBJ1-2 | TRBV7-9 | ASSLESPGAERGQNLLS
TRBJ1-3 | TRBV28 | ASRLTVSSGNTIY
TRBJ1-6 | TRBV3-1/TRBV3-2 | ASSPLAENSPLH
TRBJ1-1 | TRBV5-1 | ASSLGQGTMNTEAF
TRBJ1-3 | TRBV6-5 | ASTGADTIY
TRBJ1-1 | TRBV7-8 | ASSLAAQANTEAF